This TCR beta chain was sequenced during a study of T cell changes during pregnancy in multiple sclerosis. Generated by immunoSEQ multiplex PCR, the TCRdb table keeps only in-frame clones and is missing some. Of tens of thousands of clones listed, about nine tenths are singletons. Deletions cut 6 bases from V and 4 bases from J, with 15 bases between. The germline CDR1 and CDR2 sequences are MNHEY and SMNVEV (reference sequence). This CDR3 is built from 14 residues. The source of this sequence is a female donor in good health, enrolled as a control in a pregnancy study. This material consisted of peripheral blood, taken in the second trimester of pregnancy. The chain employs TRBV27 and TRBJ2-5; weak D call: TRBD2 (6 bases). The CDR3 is CASSVARGRETQYF. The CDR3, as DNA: TGTGCCAGCAGCGTCGCTCGGGGGAGAGAGACCCAGTACTTC.